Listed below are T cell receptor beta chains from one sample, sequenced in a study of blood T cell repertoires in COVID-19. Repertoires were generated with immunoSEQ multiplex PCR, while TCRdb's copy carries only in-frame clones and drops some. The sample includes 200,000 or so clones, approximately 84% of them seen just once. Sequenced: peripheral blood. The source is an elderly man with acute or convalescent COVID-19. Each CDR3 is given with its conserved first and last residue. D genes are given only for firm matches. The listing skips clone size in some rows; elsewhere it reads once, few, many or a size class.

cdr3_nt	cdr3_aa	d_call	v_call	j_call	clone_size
TGTGCCAGCACAGGGGTTGCAACTAATGAAAAACTGTTTTTT	CASTGVATNEKLFF	NA	TRBV27	TRBJ1-4	few
TGTGCCACCAGCAGAGATCTTGGGGGGAGGGAGGGTGAGCAGTTCTTC	CATSRDLGGREGEQFF	TRBD2	TRBV15	TRBJ2-1	NA
TGTGCCAGCTCACCAAATCGGCCGGGACAGGGGGCGACCGGGGAGCTGTTTTTT	CASSPNRPGQGATGELFF	TRBD1	TRBV18	TRBJ2-2	NA
TGTGCCAGCTCCACCCTTAGACTAGGACAGGGCCCTCGAAACTATGGCTACACCTTC	CASSTLRLGQGPRNYGYTF	TRBD1	TRBV18	TRBJ1-2	NA
TGTGCCAGCAGTAATCGTGTGGACAGGCTTTACTCTGGGGCCAACGTCCTGACTTTC	CASSNRVDRLYSGANVLTF	TRBD1	TRBV9	TRBJ2-6	NA
TGTGCCAGCTCACTTGACAGGGGGCACACTGAAGCTTTCTTT	CASSLDRGHTEAFF	TRBD1	TRBV18	TRBJ1-1	NA
TGTGCCAGCAAGACGGAGGGGATGATTACCGGGGAGCTGTTTTTT	CASKTEGMITGELFF	NA	TRBV6-4	TRBJ2-2	NA
TGCGCCAGCAGCCGAGGGACAGCTCTAGCCAAAAACATTCAGTACTTC	CASSRGTALAKNIQYF	TRBD1	TRBV5-1	TRBJ2-4	NA
TGTGCCAGCAGCTTAAATACGGGAGGTACAGATACGCAGTATTTT	CASSLNTGGTDTQYF	TRBD2	TRBV11-2	TRBJ2-3	NA
TGTGCCAGCACCTACGGCGGGAGGGGCTACGAGCAGTACTTC	CASTYGGRGYEQYF	TRBD2	TRBV28	TRBJ2-7	NA
TGTGCCAGCAGTTTAGCGGGCTACGGCTACACCTTC	CASSLAGYGYTF	NA	TRBV12-3/TRBV12-4	TRBJ1-2	NA
TGTGCCAGCAGCCCCCATCCACAGGGGTCCTCCTACGAGCAGTACTTC	CASSPHPQGSSYEQYF	TRBD1	TRBV7-3	TRBJ2-7	many
TGTGCCAGCTCAGTACTAGCGGGGGTTTCATCCGATACGCAGTATTTT	CASSVLAGVSSDTQYF	TRBD2	TRBV18	TRBJ2-3	NA
TGTGCCAGCAGTACTGGACAGGGAGAGAACACTGAAGCTTTCTTT	CASSTGQGENTEAFF	TRBD1	TRBV28	TRBJ1-1	NA
TGTGCCAGCTCACAAGGGACAGGAGAGACCCAGTACTTC	CASSQGTGETQYF	TRBD1	TRBV18	TRBJ2-5	once
TGTGCCAGCAGTTATGCGGGAGGACCCTACGAGCAGTACTTC	CASSYAGGPYEQYF	TRBD2	TRBV27	TRBJ2-7	NA
TGTGCCAGCAGCTTAAACGGACAGGCAGGGGCCCAAAACATTCAGTACTTC	CASSLNGQAGAQNIQYF	TRBD1	TRBV7-9	TRBJ2-4	NA
TGTGCCAGCAGCTTAGAGACAGGGCATGGCTACACCTTC	CASSLETGHGYTF	TRBD1	TRBV7-3	TRBJ1-2	NA
TGTGCCAGTAGCCGCGGACAGGGCAATGGCTACACCTTC	CASSRGQGNGYTF	TRBD1	TRBV19	TRBJ1-2	NA
TGTGCCAGCAGCTTAACGACAGGGACAGGGGGCGACTATGGCTACACCTTC	CASSLTTGTGGDYGYTF	TRBD1	TRBV7-9	TRBJ1-2	NA
TGCAGCGTTGAAGAAGGGTGGGGCTCTGAAGCTTTCTTT	CSVEEGWGSEAFF	NA	TRBV29-1	TRBJ1-1	NA
TGTGCCAGCAGCTCGCGTGGGGGGATCTCTGGAAACACCATATATTTT	CASSSRGGISGNTIYF	NA	TRBV11-3	TRBJ1-3	NA
TGTGCCAGCTACACCAGGGAAAACACCATATATTTT	CASYTRENTIYF	NA	TRBV6-5	TRBJ1-3	NA
TGTGCCAGCAGCTTGGAGAGCGGGAGTAATGAGCAGTTCTTC	CASSLESGSNEQFF	TRBD2	TRBV11-3	TRBJ2-1	NA
TGTGCCAGCAGCTTATTGGGACTAGCGGGAGTAGGCAATGAGCAGTTCTTC	CASSLLGLAGVGNEQFF	TRBD2	TRBV11-2	TRBJ2-1	NA
TGTGCCAGTAGTATCAGGGGCTCTGGAAACACCATATATTTT	CASSIRGSGNTIYF	NA	TRBV19	TRBJ1-3	NA
TGTGCCAGCAGCTCGCCGGGACTAGGAATCAGTGAGCAGTTCTTC	CASSSPGLGISEQFF	TRBD2	TRBV7-8	TRBJ2-1	NA
TGTGCCAGTAGTATAGGCTACACAGATACGCAGTATTTT	CASSIGYTDTQYF	NA	TRBV19	TRBJ2-3	NA
TGTGCCAGTAGTAACCAACTATACAATGAGCAGTTCTTC	CASSNQLYNEQFF	NA	TRBV19	TRBJ2-1	NA
TGTGCCAGCTCACCTTCTCCAAATCAGGGGGGCATCTATAGCAATCAGCCCCAGCATTTT	CASSPSPNQGGIYSNQPQHF	TRBD1	TRBV18	TRBJ1-5	NA
TGTGCCACCAGTGACCGCCCCGGGGTAAACACCGGGGAGCTGTTTTTT	CATSDRPGVNTGELFF	NA	TRBV24-1	TRBJ2-2	NA
TGTGCCAGCAGCCGACGGTTAGCGCCGAGCTCCTACAATGAGCAGTTCTTC	CASSRRLAPSSYNEQFF	NA	TRBV27	TRBJ2-1	NA
TGTGCCAGCAGCTCCCTAGCGGGAGGGGCCTACGAGCAGTACTTC	CASSSLAGGAYEQYF	TRBD2	TRBV13	TRBJ2-7	NA
TGTGCCAGCAGCTTTGCGCCTGGGGGGGAGACCCAGTACTTC	CASSFAPGGETQYF	NA	TRBV7-9	TRBJ2-5	few
TGTGCCAGCAGCCGACAGGGGGGGAAGGCTGAAGCTTTCTTT	CASSRQGGKAEAFF	TRBD1	TRBV6-5	TRBJ1-1	NA
TGTGCCAGCAGCTTGCCGGGACAGGGGTTCGAGCAGTACTTC	CASSLPGQGFEQYF	TRBD1	TRBV5-4	TRBJ2-7	NA
TGCCCCAGCAGCCGACGGGGGGTGCAGGGTGGAACCTGGGGCACTGAAGCTTTCTTT	CPSSRRGVQGGTWGTEAFF	NA	TRBV5-1	TRBJ1-1	once
TGTGCCAGCAGCTTGTTAGCGAGATCTTACACAGATACGCAGTATTTT	CASSLLARSYTDTQYF	NA	TRBV5-4	TRBJ2-3	NA
TGTGCCAGCTCAAATCGACAGGGTCCAGCTTTCTTT	CASSNRQGPAFF	TRBD1	TRBV18	TRBJ1-1	NA